This TCR beta chain was found in a study of blood T cell repertoires in COVID-19. Background on the study: Whether acute or convalescent, the COVID-19 samples came from the United States, Italy and Spain. PBMCs, B-cell-depleted T cells, or T cells were the source of the cDNA or gDNA that made up the material.

V gave up 2 bases and J gave up 0 bases, with 11 bases separating them. The germline gives CDR1 SGHAT, CDR2 FQDESV (reference sequence). This CDR3 spans 15 amino acids. Per the original methods: Reference gene primer amplification in the assay estimated nucleated cell counts. Measured with immunoSEQ multiplex PCR; TCRdb has only the in-frame clones, and not every one. The V and J calls and clone size were taken over from that table, and D and trimming were inferred from the DNA. The data hold 65,000 to 70,000 clones, with 86% observed a single time. This clone occurred a few times. This sequence joins TRBV11-1 and TRBJ2-7; D is perhaps TRBD1 (6 bases). The sequence came from a man aged 50 to 59 with acute or convalescent COVID-19. Sequencing was performed on peripheral blood. CDR3 region: CASSLFPRGSYEQYF. The CDR3 bases are TGTGCCAGCAGCTTATTCCCCAGGGGCTCCTACGAGCAGTACTTC.